Shown below are 3 T cell receptor beta chains from a single sample sequenced in a study of shared T cell receptors in the human thymus. Assay used: immunoSEQ multiplex PCR; TCRdb lists only in-frame clones, some missing. The sample includes over 650,000 clones, around 87% seen only once; the top ten take over 0.008%. Separately, the same data were catalogued under a study of human thymus T cells.

The sample consisted of thymocytes. The receptor source for this set is a boy in the first two years of life with a congenital heart defect.

This chain connects TRBV29-1 to TRBJ2-1; 14 bases are shared with TRBD2. With 5 bases clipped from V and 7 bases from J, the junction kept 7 bases outside the gene matches. This CDR3 has 15 residues. Per the germline V gene, CDR1 is SQVTM and CDR2 is ANQGSEA. The CDR3 region has the DNA TGCAGCGTTCCTCTCCGACTAGCGGGAGGGAATGAGCAGTTCTTC. Translation: CSVPLRLAGGNEQFF.

The chain recombines TRBV1 with TRBJ2-3; the tabulated D call, TRBD2, remains unverified against the DNA. TRBV1 is given as a pseudogene. CDR3 length: 18 amino acids. CDR3 DNA: TGCACCAGCAGCCAAAAAGGGGCGACTAGCGGGAGGACAGATACGCAGTATTTT. It specifies CTSSQKGATSGRTDTQYF.

The chain is built from TRBV5-4 and TRBJ1-1; tentative D call: TRBD1 (6 bases). Trimming stripped 0 bases from V and 4 bases from J, with 19 bases between. CDR1 is SGHNT and CDR2 is YYREEE in the germline V gene (reference sequence). The CDR3 is made up of 17 amino acids. This CDR3 reads CASSLALGAFGFTEAFF. The CDR3 DNA reads as TGTGCCAGCAGCTTGGCCCTGGGGGCATTTGGTTTCACTGAAGCTTTCTTT.